The T cell receptor beta chain described here comes from a study of blood T cell repertoires in COVID-19. Study-level information: Both acute and convalescent COVID-19 samples were obtained from the United States, Italy and Spain. From T cells, B-cell-depleted T cells, or PBMCs came the material, which was cDNA or gDNA.

The CDR3 totals 13 residues. Deletions cut 5 bases from V and 6 bases from J, with 13 bases between. Looked up from germline, CDR1 is SGHVS and CDR2 is FQNEAQ. Per the authors' pipeline: Estimation of nucleated cell counts was performed using reference gene primer amplification. Clones were read by immunoSEQ multiplex PCR, and TCRdb kept only the in-frame ones, dropping some. Clone size and the V and J calls come from that table; the DNA yielded D and trimming. The table lists roughly 350,000 clones, approximately 88% of them singletons. The sequencing sample was made of peripheral blood. The TCR was taken from a woman aged 45-65 years with active or convalescent COVID-19. The chain joins TRBV7-8 to TRBJ1-1; D is unresolved. The CDR3 protein is CASSRLTVSEAFF. CDR3 in DNA: TGTGCCAGCAGCCGACTTACGGTTTCTGAAGCTTTCTTT.